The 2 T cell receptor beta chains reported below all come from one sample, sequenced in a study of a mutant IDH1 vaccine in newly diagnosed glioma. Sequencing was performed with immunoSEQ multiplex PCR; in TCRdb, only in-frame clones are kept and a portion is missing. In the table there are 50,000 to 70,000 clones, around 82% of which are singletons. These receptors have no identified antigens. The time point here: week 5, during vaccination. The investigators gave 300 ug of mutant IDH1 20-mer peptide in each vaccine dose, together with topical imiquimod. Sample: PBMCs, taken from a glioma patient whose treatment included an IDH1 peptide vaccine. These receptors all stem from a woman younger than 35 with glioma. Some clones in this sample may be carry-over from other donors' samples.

The CDR3 sequence: CASSIDPGQGQPQHF. For the CDR3, the DNA is TGTGCCAGTAGTATAGATCCGGGACAGGGGCAGCCCCAGCATTTT. This chain joins TRBV19 and TRBJ1-5, with TRBD1 matching over 10 bases. Germline CDR1 LNHDA, CDR2 SQIVND (reference sequence). This CDR3 is built from 15 residues. V lost 0 bases, J lost 7 bases, and 3 bases stayed unmatched. Together with reference TRBV19 and TRBJ1-5, the CDR3 gives the full variable domain: DGGITQSPKYLFRKEGQNVTLSCEQNLNHDAMYWYRQDPGQGLRLIYYSQIVNDFQKGDIAEGYSVSREKKESFPLTVTSAQKNPTAFYLCASSIDPGQGQPQHFGDGTRLSIL.

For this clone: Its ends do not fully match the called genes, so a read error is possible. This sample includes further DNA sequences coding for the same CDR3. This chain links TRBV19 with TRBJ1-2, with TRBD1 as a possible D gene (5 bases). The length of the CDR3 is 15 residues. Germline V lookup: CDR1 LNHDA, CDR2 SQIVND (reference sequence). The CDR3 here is CASSIRDLGNYGYTF. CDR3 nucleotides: TGTGCCAGTAGTATCCGGGACCTAGGGAACTACGGCTACACCTTC.